This TCR beta chain stems from a study of shared T cell receptors in the human thymus. TCRdb keeps only in-frame clones here, not all; method: immunoSEQ multiplex PCR. This table holds about 610,000 clones, around 87% found once. Trimming removed 6 bases from V and 6 bases from J, with 18 bases in between. CDR1 is MNHEY and CDR2 is SMNVEV in the germline V gene (reference sequence). The CDR3 is 15 amino acids. These data are also associated with another study on human thymus T cells. As that report states: Thymus specimens were resections from corrective heart surgery. Use of V and J genes seemed skewed within the thymic and blood repertoires.

This TCR was recovered from a boy under two years old with a congenital heart defect. Sequenced: thymocytes. The rearrangement links TRBV27 to TRBJ1-5; D is uncertain. The CDR3 nucleotides are TGTGCCAGCAGGACCAATTATGAGAGGGTTCAGCCCCAGCATTTT. Translation: CASRTNYERVQPQHF.